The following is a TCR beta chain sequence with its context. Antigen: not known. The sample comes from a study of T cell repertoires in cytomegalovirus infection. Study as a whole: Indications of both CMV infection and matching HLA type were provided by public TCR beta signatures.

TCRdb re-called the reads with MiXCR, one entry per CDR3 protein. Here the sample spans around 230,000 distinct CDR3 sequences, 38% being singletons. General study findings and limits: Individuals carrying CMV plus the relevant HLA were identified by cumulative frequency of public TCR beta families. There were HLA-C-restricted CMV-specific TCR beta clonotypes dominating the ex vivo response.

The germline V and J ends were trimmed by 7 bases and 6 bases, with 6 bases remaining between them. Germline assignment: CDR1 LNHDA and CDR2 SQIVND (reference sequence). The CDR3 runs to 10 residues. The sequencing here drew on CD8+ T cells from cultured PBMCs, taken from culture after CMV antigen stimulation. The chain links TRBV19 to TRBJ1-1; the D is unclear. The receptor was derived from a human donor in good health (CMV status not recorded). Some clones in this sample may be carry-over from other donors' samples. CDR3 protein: CASIGAEAFF. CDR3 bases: TGTGCCAGTATTGGGGCTGAAGCTTTCTTT.